This T cell receptor beta chain emerged from a study of human T cells and chemical hapten exposure. Trimming took 5 bases from V and 3 from J, leaving 22 bases between them. Germline V gene data show CDR1 as SGHTA and CDR2 as FQGNSA. The CDR3 spans 17 residues. This clonotype was counted only a few times. Time point here: pre-sensitization, week 0. The treatment was: therapeutic diphenylcyclopropenone sensitization with weekly scalp DPC. TCRdb independently ran MiXCR on the RACE reads; one entry per CDR3 protein. The sample yields about 270,000 distinct CDR3 sequences, 7.7% seen once. The TCR was taken from a man aged 18-30 years with alopecia areata. Some clones in this sample may be carry-over from other donors' samples. The V and J genes are TRBV7-2 and TRBJ1-1; a possible D gene is TRBD1 (5 bases). The sequencing here drew on whole blood, taken in connection with sensitization to the hapten diphenylcyclopropenone (DPC). The CDR3 region is CASSTPGLTPGDTEAFF. DNA of the CDR3: TGTGCCAGCAGCACCCCAGGTCTTACCCCGGGGGACACTGAAGCTTTCTTT.